Here is one T cell receptor (beta chain) with its context. This sample was taken from a study of cytomegalovirus exposure and HLA in healthy donors. PCR involved 60 Vbeta and 13 Jbeta primers. TCRdb keeps only in-frame clones here, not all; method: immunoSEQ multiplex PCR. The sample yields about 93,000 clones, 82% seen once. Germline CDR1 is SGHDT and CDR2 is YYEEEE. V was cut by 3 bases and J by 5 bases, with 8 bases left in between. There are 13 residues in the CDR3. The TCR comes from a man aged 50 or older in good health and CMV-seronegative. V usage is TRBV5-6 and J usage is TRBJ2-2; D possibly corresponds to TRBD2 (6 bases). Sequenced input: PBMCs. CDR3 protein: CASSWGVTGELFF. In DNA, the CDR3 is TGTGCCAGCAGCTGGGGGGTTACCGGGGAGCTGTTTTTT. Looking up the rest from reference TRBV5-6 and TRBJ2-2 gives the full variable domain: DAGVTQSPTHLIKTRGQQVTLRCSPKSGHDTVSWYQQALGQGPQFIFQYYEEEERQRGNFPDRFSGHQFPNYSSELNVNALLLGDSALYLCASSWGVTGELFFGEGSRLTVL.